This T cell receptor (beta chain) was identified in a study of T cells in Graves' hyperthyroidism and ophthalmopathy. The table lists this clonotype with many counts. Germline CDR1 SGHAT, CDR2 FQDESV (reference sequence). V was pared by 5 bases and J by 3 bases, with 23 bases between. This CDR3 spans 17 amino acids. What was amplified from RNA transcripts were TCR beta CDR3 regions. Carried out on the TCR CDR3, a first-round RT-PCR used the HTBI primer set. Each CDR3 protein is one row after TCRdb ran MiXCR on the multiplex PCR reads. This sample yields 550,000 to 700,000 distinct CDR3 sequences, of which over 12% are seen a single time; about 4% belongs to the top ten.

Source material: blood. The receptor was isolated from a woman between 40 and 50 years old with Graves' ophthalmopathy. The chain has TRBV11-1 and TRBJ2-7; D is undetermined. The CDR3 DNA sequence: TGTGCCAGCAGCAATAGCAAAGGGATGACATCTGACTACGAGCAGTACTTC. It is translated as CASSNSKGMTSDYEQYF. Looking up the rest from reference TRBV11-1 and TRBJ2-7 gives the full variable domain: EAEVAQSPRYKITEKSQAVAFWCDPISGHATLYWYRQILGQGPELLVQFQDESVVDDSQLPKDRFSAERLKGVDSTLKIQPAELGDSAMYLCASSNSKGMTSDYEQYFGPGTRLTVT.